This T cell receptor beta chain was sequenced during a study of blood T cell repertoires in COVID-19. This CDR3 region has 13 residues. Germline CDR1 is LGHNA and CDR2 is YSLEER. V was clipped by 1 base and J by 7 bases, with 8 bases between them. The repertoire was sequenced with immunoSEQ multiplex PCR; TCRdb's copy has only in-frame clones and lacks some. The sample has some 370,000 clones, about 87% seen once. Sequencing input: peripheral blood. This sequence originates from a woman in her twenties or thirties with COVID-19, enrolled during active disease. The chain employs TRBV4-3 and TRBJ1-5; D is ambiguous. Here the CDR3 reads CASSQGFRQPQHF. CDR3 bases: TGCGCCAGCAGCCAAGGGTTTCGGCAGCCCCAGCATTTT.